This T cell receptor (beta chain) was retrieved from a study of vaccination and CD4 T cells after COVID-19. Each CDR3 protein is one row after TCRdb ran MiXCR on the PCR reads. The sample lists roughly 28,000 distinct CDR3 sequences, roughly 50% occurring once. This clonotype occurred a few times. Sample time point: late sampling 161 to 241 days after vaccination in a few convalescent patients. V gave up 4 bases and J gave up 5 bases; unmatched junction bases: 6. CDR1 is SGHVS, CDR2 FQNEAQ, per germline. This CDR3 spans 15 amino acids. This sample comprised CD4+ T cells from blood, obtained about 7 months after SARS-CoV-2 vaccination. This receptor was taken from a human donor who had recovered from COVID-19. The chain links TRBV7-8 to TRBJ2-7; 12 bases are shared with TRBD1. The CDR3 DNA sequence: TGTGCCAGCAGCTCACGGGACAGGGGGCTCGACGAGCAGTACTTC. This codes for CASSSRDRGLDEQYF.